This T cell receptor (beta chain) emerged from a study of cytomegalovirus exposure and HLA in healthy donors. Study outcomes and limitations: Associated with cytomegalovirus, according to the listing, were fewer than 200 TCR beta chains.

Sequencing was performed with immunoSEQ multiplex PCR; in TCRdb, only in-frame clones are kept and a portion is missing. This table has about 360,000 clones, roughly 88% appearing once. Comment on this clone: The target antigen is unknown.

V dropped 3 bases and J dropped 3 bases, with 16 bases sitting between them. Germline loops: CDR1 SNHLY, CDR2 FYNNEI. The CDR3 sequence is 16 residues long. The donors belonged to the roughly 130-subject validation cohort, separate from the roughly 650-subject first cohort. This chain joins TRBV2 and TRBJ2-3, with a tentative D call TRBD2 (5 bases). The receptor was isolated from a woman in her late teens or twenties in good health and CMV-seronegative. Sequences were obtained from PBMCs. CDR3: CASSEEALLRTDTQYF. The CDR3 region has the DNA TGTGCCAGCAGTGAGGAGGCTCTCCTGAGGACAGATACGCAGTATTTT. The full variable domain, completed using reference TRBV2 and TRBJ2-3, is EPEVTQTPSHQVTQMGQEVILRCVPISNHLYFYWYRQILGQKVEFLVSFYNNEISEKSEIFDDQFSVERPDGSNFTLKIRSTKLEDSAMYFCASSEEALLRTDTQYFGPGTRLTVL.